This T cell receptor beta chain was documented in a study of T cell responses to AZD1222 COVID-19 vaccine. Overall study results and limits: Regions left unmutated in variants are reportedly the target of nearly half of spike-specific TCRs.

Clones were read by immunoSEQ multiplex PCR, and TCRdb kept only the in-frame ones, dropping some. The data show 120,000 to 150,000 clones, roughly 89% seen once. In the case of this clone: Its antigen is undetermined.

The TCR was taken from an adult in good health. The sample here was peripheral blood, taken on day 0 of AZD1222 vaccination.

Here the CDR3 DNA reads TGTGCCAGCAGTGACTCTGGTCTAGCGAATGAGCAGTTCTTC. Translated: CASSDSGLANEQFF. The J gene is TRBJ2-1, the V gene TRBV6-4, with a possible D match to TRBD2 (6 bases). This CDR3 spans 14 amino acids. Trimming left V 0 bases short and J 7 bases short, with 10 bases between. Germline V lookup: CDR1 MRHNA, CDR2 SNTAGT.